The source of this T cell receptor (beta chain) is a study of cytomegalovirus exposure and HLA in healthy donors. About the research overall: It was reported in a later analysis that the same platform had been used for the 120 or so validation repertoires as for the approximately 700 first-cohort repertoires. Study conclusions and caveats: It was found in a later analysis that first-cohort TCR clusters tended to co-occur in the 100 to 150 validation repertoires. Specific recognition of CMV antigens was confirmed in vitro for a few chains (all CMV-associated). The study put 150 or so TCR beta chains on its list as cytomegalovirus-associated.

Clones were sequenced by immunoSEQ multiplex PCR, and TCRdb holds only the in-frame ones, with some missing. The sample yields fewer than 150,000 clones, approximately 91% seen once. This clone was recorded a few times. Its antigen is still unknown. Specimen: PBMCs. This receptor was identified in a man younger than 35 in good health and CMV-seropositive.

DNA of the CDR3: TGTGCCAGCAGTCTTGGACTGAACTCTGGAAACACCATATATTTT. Translating gives CASSLGLNSGNTIYF. The chain uses TRBV2 and TRBJ1-3; D uncertain. In germline, CDR1 is SNHLY, CDR2 FYNNEI. Trimming took off 5 bases at V and 0 bases at J, with 11 bases between the two ends. This CDR3 comprises 15 residues.